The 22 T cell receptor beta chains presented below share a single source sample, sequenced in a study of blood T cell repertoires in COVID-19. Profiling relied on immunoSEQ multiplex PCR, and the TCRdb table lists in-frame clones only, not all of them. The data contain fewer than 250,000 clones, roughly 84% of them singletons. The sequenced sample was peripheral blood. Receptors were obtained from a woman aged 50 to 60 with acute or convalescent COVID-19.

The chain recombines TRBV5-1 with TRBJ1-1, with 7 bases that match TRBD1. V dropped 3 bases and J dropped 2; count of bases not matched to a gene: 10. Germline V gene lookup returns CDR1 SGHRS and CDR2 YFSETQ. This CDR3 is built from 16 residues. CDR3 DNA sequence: TGCGCCAGCAGCTCTAATCGACAGGGTTTCAACACTGAAGCTTTCTTT. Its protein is CASSSNRQGFNTEAFF.

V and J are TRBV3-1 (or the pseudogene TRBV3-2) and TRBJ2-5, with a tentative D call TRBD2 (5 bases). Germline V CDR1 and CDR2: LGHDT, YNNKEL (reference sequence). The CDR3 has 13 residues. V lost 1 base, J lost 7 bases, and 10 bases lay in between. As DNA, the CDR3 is TGTGCCAGCAGCCAAGGCTGGGCGGGGACCCAGTACTTC. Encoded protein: CASSQGWAGTQYF.

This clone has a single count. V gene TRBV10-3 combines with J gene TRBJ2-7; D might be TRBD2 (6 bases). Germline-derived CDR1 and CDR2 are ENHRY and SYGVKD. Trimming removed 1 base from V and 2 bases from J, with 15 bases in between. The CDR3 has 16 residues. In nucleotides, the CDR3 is TGTGCCATCAGTGAGTATCGCGGGGCTCAAACCTACGAGCAGTACTTC. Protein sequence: CAISEYRGAQTYEQYF.

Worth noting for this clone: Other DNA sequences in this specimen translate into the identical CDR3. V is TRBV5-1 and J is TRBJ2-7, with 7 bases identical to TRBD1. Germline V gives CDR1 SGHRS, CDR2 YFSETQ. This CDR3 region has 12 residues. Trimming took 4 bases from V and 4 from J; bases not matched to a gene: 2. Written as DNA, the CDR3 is TGCGCCAGCAGCCCAGGGGGATACGAGCAGTACTTC. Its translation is CASSPGGYEQYF.

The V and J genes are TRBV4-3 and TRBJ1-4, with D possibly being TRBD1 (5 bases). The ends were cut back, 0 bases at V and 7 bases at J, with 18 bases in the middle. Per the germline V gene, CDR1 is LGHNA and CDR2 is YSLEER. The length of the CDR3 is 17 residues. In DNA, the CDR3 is TGCGCCAGCAGCCAAGATTCGAGGACACCGCGGGGTGAAAAACTGTTTTTT. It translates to CASSQDSRTPRGEKLFF.

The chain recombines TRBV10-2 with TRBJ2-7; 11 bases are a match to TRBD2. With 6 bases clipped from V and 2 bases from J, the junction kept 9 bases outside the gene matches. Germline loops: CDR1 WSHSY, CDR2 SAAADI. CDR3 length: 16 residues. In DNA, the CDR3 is TGCGCCAGCAGCGGGACTAGCGGCAGAATTACCTACGAGCAGTACTTC. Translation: CASSGTSGRITYEQYF.

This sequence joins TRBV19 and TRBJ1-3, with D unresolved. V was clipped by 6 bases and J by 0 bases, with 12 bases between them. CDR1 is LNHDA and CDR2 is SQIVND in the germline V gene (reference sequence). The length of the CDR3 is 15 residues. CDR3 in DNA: TGTGCCAGTAGGGAGGACCATATCTCTGGAAACACCATATATTTT. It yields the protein CASREDHISGNTIYF.

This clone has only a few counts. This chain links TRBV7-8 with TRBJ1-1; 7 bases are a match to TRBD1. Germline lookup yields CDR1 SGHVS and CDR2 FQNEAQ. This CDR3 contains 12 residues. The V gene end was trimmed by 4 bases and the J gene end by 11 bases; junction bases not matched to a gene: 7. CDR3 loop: CASSSFTGVAFF. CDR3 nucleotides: TGTGCCAGCAGCTCTTTCACAGGGGTCGCTTTCTTT.

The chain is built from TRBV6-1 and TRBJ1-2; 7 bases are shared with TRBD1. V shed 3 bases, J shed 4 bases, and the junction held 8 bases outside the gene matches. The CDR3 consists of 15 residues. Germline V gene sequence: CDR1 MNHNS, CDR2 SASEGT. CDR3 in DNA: TGTGCCAGCAGTGAGTCAGGGGGTGGTGGCTATGGCTACACCTTC. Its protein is CASSESGGGGYGYTF.

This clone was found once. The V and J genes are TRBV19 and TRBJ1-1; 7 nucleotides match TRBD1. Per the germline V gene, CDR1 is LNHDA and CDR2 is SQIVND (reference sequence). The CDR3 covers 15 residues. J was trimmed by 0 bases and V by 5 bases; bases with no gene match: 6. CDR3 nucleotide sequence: TGTGCCAGTAGTCTAACAGGGGCTATGAACACTGAAGCTTTCTTT. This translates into CASSLTGAMNTEAFF. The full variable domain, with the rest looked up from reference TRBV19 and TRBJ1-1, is DGGITQSPKYLFRKEGQNVTLSCEQNLNHDAMYWYRQDPGQGLRLIYYSQIVNDFQKGDIAEGYSVSREKKESFPLTVTSAQKNPTAFYLCASSLTGAMNTEAFFGQGTRLTVV.

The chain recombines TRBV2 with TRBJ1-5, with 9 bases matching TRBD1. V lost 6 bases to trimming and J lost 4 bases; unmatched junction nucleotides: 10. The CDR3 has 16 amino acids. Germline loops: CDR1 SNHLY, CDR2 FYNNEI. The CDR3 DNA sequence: TGTGCCAGCAGCCACCAAACCGGGACAGGGAATCAGCCCCAGCATTTT. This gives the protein CASSHQTGTGNQPQHF.

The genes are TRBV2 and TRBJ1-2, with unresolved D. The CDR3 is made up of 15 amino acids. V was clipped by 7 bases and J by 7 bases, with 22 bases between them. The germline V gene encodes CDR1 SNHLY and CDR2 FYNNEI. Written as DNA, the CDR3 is TGTGCCAGCAACAAAGGCGATGTGGGCGCCGGTGGCTACACCTTC. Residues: CASNKGDVGAGGYTF.

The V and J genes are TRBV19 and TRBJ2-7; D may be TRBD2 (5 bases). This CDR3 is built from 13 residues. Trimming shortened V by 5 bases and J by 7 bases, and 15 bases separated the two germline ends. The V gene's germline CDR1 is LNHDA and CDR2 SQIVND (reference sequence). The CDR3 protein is CASSEGPQWEQYF. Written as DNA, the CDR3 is TGTGCCAGTAGTGAGGGCCCCCAGTGGGAGCAGTACTTC.

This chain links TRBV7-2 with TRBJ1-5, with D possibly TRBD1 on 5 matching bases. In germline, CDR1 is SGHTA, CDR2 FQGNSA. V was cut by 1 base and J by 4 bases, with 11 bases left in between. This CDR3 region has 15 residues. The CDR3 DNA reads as TGTGCCAGCAGCTTAGTCGAGGGGAGGAATCAGCCCCAGCATTTT. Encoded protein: CASSLVEGRNQPQHF.

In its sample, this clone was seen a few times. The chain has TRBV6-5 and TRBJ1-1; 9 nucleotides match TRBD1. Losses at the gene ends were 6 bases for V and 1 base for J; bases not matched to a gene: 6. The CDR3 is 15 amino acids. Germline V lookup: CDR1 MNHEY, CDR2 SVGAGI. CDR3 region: CASRLPGQGNTEAFF. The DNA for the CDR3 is TGTGCCAGCAGACTTCCGGGACAGGGGAACACTGAAGCTTTCTTT.

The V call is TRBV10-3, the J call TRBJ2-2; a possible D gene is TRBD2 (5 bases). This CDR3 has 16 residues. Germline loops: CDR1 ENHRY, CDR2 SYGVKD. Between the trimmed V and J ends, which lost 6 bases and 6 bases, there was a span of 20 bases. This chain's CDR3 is CAIRRALQGQAGELFF. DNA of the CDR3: TGTGCCATCAGGAGGGCACTCCAAGGGCAGGCCGGGGAGCTGTTTTTT.

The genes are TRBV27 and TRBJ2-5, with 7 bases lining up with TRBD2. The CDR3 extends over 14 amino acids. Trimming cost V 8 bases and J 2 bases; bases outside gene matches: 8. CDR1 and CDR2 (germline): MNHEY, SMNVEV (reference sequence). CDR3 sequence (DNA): TGTGCCAGCGGCCCCTGGGGGGGGCAAGAGACCCAGTACTTC. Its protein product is CASGPWGGQETQYF.

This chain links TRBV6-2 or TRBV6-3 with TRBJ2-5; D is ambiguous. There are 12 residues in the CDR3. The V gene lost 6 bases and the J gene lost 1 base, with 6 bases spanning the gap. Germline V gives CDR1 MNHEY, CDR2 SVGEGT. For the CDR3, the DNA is TGTGCCAGCAGCGCTAGCCAAGAGACCCAGTACTTC. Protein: CASSASQETQYF.

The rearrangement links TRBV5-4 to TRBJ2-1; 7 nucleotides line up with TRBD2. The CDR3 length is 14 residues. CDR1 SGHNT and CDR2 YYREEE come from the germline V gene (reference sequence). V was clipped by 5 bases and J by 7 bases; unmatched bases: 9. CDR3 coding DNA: TGTGCCAGCAGGGAAGGCGGGAGTTTAAATGAGCAGTTCTTC. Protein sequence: CASREGGSLNEQFF.

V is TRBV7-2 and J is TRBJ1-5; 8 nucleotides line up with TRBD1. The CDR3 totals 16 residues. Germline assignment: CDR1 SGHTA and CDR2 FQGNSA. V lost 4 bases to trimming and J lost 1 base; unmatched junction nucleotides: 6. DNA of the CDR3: TGTGCCAGCAGCTCCCAGGGGGCCGGGAGCAATCAGCCCCAGCATTTT. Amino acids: CASSSQGAGSNQPQHF.

The CDR3: CASSDLQGGYGYTF. DNA of the CDR3: TGTGCCAGCAGTGACCTCCAGGGAGGCTATGGCTACACCTTC. V is TRBV2 and J is TRBJ1-2, with D maybe TRBD1 (5 bases). The CDR3 is 14 residues long. Germline lookup yields CDR1 SNHLY and CDR2 FYNNEI. V shed 3 bases and J shed 4 bases, with 12 bases lying between them.

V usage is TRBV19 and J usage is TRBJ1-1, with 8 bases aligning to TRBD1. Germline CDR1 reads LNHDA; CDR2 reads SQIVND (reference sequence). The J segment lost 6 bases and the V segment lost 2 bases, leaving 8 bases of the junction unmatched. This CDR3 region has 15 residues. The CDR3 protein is CASSIQGALVAEAFF. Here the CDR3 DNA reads TGTGCCAGTAGTATACAGGGGGCGCTTGTTGCTGAAGCTTTCTTT.